At least ten counts were recorded for the clone carrying this T cell receptor (beta chain). The antigen is undetermined. This entry belongs to a study of tumor and adjacent non-tumor tissue in lung cancer. Across the whole study: Patients were aged roughly 31 to 76, ten or so men and roughly 5 women, stage I to III. Regarding the study as a whole: Patients with more diverse tumor TCRs had worse survival.

The germline CDR1 and CDR2 sequences are SGHRS and YFSETQ. The J segment lost 8 bases and the V segment lost 4 bases, leaving 11 bases of the junction unmatched. This CDR3 is built from 17 residues. TCRbeta libraries were built with three rounds of nested PCR, modified from ARM-PCR. MiXCR, run by TCRdb on the multiplex PCR reads, gives a single entry per CDR3 protein. The sample has more than 75,000 distinct CDR3 sequences, over 80% seen once. This sample's RNA came from whole unsorted tissue. V usage is TRBV5-1 and J usage is TRBJ2-1; 14 bases line up with TRBD2. This TCR was recovered from a woman aged 50 to 60 with non-small cell lung cancer. Input material: lung tumor tissue. This CDR3 is CASSPYRLAGGPDEQFF. CDR3 bases: TGCGCCAGCAGCCCCTACAGACTAGCGGGAGGGCCTGATGAGCAGTTCTTC.